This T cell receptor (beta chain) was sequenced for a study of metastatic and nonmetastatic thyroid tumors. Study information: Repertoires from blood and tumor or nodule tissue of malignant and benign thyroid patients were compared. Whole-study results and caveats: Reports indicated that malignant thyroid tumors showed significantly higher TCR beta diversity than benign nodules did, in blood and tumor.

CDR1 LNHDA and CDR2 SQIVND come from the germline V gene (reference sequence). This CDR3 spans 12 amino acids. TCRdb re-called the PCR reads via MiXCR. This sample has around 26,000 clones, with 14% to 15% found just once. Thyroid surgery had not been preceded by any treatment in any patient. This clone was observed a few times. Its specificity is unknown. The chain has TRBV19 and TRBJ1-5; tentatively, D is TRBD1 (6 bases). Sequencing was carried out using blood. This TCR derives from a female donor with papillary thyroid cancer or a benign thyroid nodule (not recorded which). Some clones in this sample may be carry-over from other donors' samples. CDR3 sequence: CVSSWTAQPQHF. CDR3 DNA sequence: TGTGTAAGTAGCTGGACAGCTCAGCCCCAGCATTTT.